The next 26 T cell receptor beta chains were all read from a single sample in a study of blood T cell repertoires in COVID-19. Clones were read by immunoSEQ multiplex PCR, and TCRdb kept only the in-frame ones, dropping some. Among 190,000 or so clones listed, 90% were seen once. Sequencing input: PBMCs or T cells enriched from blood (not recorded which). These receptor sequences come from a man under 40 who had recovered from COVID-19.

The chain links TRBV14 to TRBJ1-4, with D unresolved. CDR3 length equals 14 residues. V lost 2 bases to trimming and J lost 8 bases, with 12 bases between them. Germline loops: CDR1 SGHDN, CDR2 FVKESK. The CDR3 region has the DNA TGTGCCAGCAGCCAACGGGAGTTGGACGAAAAACTGTTTTTT. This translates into CASSQRELDEKLFF.

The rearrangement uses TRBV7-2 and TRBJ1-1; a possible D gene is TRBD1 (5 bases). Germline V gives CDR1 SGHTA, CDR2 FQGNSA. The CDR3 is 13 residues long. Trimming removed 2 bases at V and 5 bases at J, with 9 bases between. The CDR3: CASSLRRGTEAFF. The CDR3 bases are TGTGCCAGCAGCTTAAGAAGGGGTACTGAAGCTTTCTTT.

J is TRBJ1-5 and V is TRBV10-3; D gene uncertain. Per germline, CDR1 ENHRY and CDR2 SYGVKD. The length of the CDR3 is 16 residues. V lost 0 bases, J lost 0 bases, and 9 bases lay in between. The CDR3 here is CAISESAPDSNQPQHF. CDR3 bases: TGTGCCATCAGTGAGTCGGCCCCAGATAGCAATCAGCCCCAGCATTTT.

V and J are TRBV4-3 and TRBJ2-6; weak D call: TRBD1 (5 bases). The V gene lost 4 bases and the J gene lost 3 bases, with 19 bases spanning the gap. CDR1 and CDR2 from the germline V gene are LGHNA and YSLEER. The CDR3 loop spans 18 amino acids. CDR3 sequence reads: CASSPWGPGVGGANVLTF. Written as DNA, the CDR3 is TGCGCCAGCAGCCCCTGGGGCCCAGGCGTGGGTGGGGCCAACGTCCTGACTTTC.

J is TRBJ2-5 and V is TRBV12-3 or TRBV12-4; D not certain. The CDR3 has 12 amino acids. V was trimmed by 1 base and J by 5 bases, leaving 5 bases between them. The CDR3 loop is CASSLGLETQYF. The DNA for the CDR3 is TGTGCCAGCAGTTTAGGACTTGAGACCCAGTACTTC.

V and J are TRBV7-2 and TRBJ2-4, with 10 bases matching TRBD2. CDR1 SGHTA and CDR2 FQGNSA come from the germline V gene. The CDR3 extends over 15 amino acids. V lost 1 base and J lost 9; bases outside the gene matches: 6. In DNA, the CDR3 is TGTGCCAGCAGCTTAGGGCTAGCGGGGGCCTCCATTCAGTACTTC. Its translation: CASSLGLAGASIQYF.

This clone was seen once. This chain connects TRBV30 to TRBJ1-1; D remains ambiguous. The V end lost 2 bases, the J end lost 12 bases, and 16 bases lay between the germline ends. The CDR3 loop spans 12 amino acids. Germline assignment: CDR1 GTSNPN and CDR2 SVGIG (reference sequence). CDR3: CAWSPPFLKPFF. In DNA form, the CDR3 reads TGTGCCTGGAGTCCCCCTTTTCTGAAGCCTTTCTTT. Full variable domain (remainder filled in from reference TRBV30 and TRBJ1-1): SQTIHQWPATLVQPVGSPLSLECTVEGTSNPNLYWYRQAAGRGLQLLFYSVGIGQISSEVPQNLSASRPQDRQFILSSKKLLLSDSGFYLCAWSPPFLKPFFGQGTRLTVV.

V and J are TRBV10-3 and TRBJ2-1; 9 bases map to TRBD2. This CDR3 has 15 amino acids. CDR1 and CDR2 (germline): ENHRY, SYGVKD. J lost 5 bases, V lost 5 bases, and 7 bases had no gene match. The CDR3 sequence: CAISLAGDPDNEQFF. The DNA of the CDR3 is TGTGCCATCAGTTTAGCGGGAGACCCAGACAATGAGCAGTTCTTC.

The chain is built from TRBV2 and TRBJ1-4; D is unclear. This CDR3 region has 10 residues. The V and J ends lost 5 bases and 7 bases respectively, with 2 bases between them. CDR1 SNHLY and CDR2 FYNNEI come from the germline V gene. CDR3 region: CASSREKLFF. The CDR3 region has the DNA TGTGCCAGCAGTCGTGAAAAACTGTTTTTT. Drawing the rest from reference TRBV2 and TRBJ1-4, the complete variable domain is EPEVTQTPSHQVTQMGQEVILRCVPISNHLYFYWYRQILGQKVEFLVSFYNNEISEKSEIFDDQFSVERPDGSNFTLKIRSTKLEDSAMYFCASSREKLFFGSGTQLSVL.

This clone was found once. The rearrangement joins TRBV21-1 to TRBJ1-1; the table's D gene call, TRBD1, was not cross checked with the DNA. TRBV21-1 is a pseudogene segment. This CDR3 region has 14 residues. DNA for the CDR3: TGTGCCAGCAGTTCAGGGCCAAGAAACACTGAAGCTTTCTTT. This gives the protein CASSSGPRNTEAFF.

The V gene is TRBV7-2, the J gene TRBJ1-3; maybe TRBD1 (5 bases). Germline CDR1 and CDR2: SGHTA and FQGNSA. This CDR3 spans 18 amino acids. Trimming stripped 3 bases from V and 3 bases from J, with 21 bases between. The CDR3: CASSLLGGNPAFGNTIYF. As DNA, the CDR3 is TGTGCCAGCAGCTTGTTGGGGGGGAACCCAGCTTTTGGAAACACCATATATTTT.

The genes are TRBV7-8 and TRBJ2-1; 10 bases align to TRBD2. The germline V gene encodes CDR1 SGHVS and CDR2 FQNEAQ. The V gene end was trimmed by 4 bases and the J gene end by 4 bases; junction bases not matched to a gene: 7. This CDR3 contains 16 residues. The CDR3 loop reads CASSSRTSGAYNEQFF. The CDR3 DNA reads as TGTGCCAGCAGCTCTCGAACTAGCGGGGCTTACAATGAGCAGTTCTTC.

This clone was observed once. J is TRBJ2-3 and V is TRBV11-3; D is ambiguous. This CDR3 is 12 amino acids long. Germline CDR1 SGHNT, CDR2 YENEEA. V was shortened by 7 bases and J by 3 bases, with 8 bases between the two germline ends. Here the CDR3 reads CASTVKTDTQYF. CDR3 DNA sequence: TGTGCCAGCACCGTTAAAACAGATACGCAGTATTTT.

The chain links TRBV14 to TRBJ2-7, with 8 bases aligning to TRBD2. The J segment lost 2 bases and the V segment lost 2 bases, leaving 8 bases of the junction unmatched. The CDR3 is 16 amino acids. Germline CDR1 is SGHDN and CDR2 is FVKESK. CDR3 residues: CASSQLHSGMAYEQYF. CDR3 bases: TGTGCCAGCAGCCAATTACATAGCGGGATGGCCTACGAGCAGTACTTC.

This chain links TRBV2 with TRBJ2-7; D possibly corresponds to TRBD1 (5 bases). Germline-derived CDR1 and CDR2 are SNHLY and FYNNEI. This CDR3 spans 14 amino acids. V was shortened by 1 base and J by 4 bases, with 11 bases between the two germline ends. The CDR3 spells CASSEVGVGYEQYF. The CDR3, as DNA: TGTGCCAGCAGTGAAGTAGGGGTCGGTTACGAGCAGTACTTC. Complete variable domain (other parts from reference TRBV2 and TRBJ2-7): EPEVTQTPSHQVTQMGQEVILRCVPISNHLYFYWYRQILGQKVEFLVSFYNNEISEKSEIFDDQFSVERPDGSNFTLKIRSTKLEDSAMYFCASSEVGVGYEQYFGPGTRLTVT.

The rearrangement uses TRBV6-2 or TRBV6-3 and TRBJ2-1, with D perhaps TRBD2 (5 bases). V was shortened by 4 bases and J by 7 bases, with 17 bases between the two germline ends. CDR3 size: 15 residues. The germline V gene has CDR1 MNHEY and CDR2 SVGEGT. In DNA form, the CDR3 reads TGTGCCAGCAGTTTTGGAGTGGATTGGAGGAATGAGCAGTTCTTC. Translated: CASSFGVDWRNEQFF.

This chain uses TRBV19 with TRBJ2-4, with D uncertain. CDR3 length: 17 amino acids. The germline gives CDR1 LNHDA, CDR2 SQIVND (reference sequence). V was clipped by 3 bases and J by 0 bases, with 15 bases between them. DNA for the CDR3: TGTGCCAGTAGTATCCCCCCCCCGCAGTTAGCCAAAAACATTCAGTACTTC. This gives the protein CASSIPPPQLAKNIQYF.

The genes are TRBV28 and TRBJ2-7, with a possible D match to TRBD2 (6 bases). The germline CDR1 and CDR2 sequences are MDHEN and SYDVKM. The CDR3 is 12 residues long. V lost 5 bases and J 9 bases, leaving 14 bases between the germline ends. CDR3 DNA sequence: TGTGCCAGCAGTGCGACTAGTTCTCGGCAGTACTTC. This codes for CASSATSSRQYF.

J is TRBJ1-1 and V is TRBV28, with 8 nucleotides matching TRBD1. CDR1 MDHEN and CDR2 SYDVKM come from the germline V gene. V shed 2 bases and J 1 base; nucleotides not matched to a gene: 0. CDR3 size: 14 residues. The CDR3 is CASSLQGANTEAFF. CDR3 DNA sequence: TGTGCCAGCAGTTTACAGGGGGCGAACACTGAAGCTTTCTTT.

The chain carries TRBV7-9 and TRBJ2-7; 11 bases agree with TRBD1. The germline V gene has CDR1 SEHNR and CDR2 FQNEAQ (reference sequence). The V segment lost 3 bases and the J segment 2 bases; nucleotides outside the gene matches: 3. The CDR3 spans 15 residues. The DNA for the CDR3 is TGTGCCAGCAGCTTCCCGGGACAGGGGGCCTACGAGCAGTACTTC. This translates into CASSFPGQGAYEQYF.

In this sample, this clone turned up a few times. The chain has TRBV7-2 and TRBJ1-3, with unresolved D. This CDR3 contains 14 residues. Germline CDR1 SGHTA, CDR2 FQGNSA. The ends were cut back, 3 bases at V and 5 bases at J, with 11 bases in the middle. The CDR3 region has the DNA TGTGCCAGCAGCTTGGCGGGGAGTCGAAACACCATATATTTT. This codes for CASSLAGSRNTIYF. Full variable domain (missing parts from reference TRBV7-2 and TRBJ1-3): GAGVSQSPSNKVTEKGKDVELRCDPISGHTALYWYRQSLGQGLEFLIYFQGNSAPDKSGLPSDRFSAERTGGSVSTLTIQRTQQEDSAVYLCASSLAGSRNTIYFGEGSWLTVV.

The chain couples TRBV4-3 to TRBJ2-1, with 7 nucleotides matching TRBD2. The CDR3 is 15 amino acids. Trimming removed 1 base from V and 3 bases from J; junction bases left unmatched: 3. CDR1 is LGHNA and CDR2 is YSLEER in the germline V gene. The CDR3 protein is CASSQALADYNEQFF. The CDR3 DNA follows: TGCGCCAGCAGCCAAGCGCTAGCGGACTACAATGAGCAGTTCTTC.

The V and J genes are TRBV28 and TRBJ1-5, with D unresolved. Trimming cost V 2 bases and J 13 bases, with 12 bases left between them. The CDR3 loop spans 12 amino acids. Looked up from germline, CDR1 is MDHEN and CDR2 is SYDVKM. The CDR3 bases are TGTGCCAGCAGTTTAGCGTCAGGTCATCAGCATTTT. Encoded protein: CASSLASGHQHF.

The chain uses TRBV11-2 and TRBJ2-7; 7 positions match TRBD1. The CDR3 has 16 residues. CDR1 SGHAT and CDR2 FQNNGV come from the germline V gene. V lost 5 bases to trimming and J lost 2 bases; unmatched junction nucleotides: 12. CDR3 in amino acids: CASSNYRGSDPYEQYF. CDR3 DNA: TGTGCCAGCAGCAACTACAGGGGATCAGATCCCTACGAGCAGTACTTC. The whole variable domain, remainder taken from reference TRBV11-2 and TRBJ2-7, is EAGVAQSPRYKIIEKRQSVAFWCNPISGHATLYWYQQILGQGPKLLIQFQNNGVVDDSQLPKDRFSAERLKGVDSTLKIQPAKLEDSAVYLCASSNYRGSDPYEQYFGPGTRLTVT.

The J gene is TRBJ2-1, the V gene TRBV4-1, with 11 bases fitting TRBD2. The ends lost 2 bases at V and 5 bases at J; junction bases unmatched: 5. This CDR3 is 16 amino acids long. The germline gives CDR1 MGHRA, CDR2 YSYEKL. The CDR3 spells CASSQQLAGENNEQFF. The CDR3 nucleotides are TGCGCCAGCAGCCAACAACTAGCGGGGGAAAACAATGAGCAGTTCTTC.

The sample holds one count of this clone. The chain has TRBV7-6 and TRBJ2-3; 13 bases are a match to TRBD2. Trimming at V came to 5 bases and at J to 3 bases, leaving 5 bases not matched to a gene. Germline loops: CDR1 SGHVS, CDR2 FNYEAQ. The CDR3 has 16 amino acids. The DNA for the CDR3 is TGTGCCAGCAGCCTTCGACTAGCGGGGGGAACAGATACGCAGTATTTT. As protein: CASSLRLAGGTDTQYF. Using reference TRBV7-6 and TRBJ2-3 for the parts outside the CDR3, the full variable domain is GAGVSQSPRYKVTKRGQDVALRCDPISGHVSLYWYRQALGQGPEFLTYFNYEAQQDKSGLPNDRFSAERPEGSISTLTIQRTEQRDSAMYRCASSLRLAGGTDTQYFGPGTRLTVL.